This T cell receptor (beta chain) was recovered during a study of blood T cell repertoires in COVID-19. Study-wide context: The United States, Italy and Spain were the sources of the acute and convalescent COVID-19 samples. PBMCs, B-cell-depleted T cells, or T cells were the source of the cDNA or gDNA that made up the material.

This clone occurred once. Method: immunoSEQ multiplex PCR; TCRdb's copy keeps in-frame clones and lacks some. The sample has about 32,000 clones, 80% to 90% seen once. After removal of 4 bases from V and 5 bases from J, the junction contained 7 bases not matched to a gene. CDR1 is LNHDA, CDR2 SQIVND, per germline (reference sequence). The CDR3 spans 15 residues. This clonotype was obtained from a woman older than 75 with active or convalescent COVID-19. This chain links TRBV19 with TRBJ2-5, with 10 bases that match TRBD1. Sequencing was carried out using peripheral blood. The CDR3 coding sequence is TGTGCCAGTAGTACCGGGACAGGGGCGATCGAGACCCAGTACTTC. This codes for CASSTGTGAIETQYF.